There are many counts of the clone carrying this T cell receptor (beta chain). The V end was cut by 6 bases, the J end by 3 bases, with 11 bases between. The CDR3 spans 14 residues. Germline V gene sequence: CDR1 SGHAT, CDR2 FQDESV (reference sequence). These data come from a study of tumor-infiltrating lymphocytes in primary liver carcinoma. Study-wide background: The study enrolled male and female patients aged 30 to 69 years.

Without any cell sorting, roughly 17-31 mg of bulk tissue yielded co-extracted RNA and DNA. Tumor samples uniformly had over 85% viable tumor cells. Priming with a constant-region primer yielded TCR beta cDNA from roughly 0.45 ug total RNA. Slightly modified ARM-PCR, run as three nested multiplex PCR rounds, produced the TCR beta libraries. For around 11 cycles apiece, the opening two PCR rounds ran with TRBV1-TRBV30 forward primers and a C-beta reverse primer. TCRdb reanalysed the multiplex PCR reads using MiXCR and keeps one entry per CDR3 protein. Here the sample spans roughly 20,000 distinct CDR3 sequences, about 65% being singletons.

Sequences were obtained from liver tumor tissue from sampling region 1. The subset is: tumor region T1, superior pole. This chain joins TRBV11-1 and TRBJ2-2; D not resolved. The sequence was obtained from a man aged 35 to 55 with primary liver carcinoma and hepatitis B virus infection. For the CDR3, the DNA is TGTGCCAGCAGACCGAGCCTTGACACCGGGGAGCTGTTTTTT. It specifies CASRPSLDTGELFF. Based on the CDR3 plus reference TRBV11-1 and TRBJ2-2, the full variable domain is EAEVAQSPRYKITEKSQAVAFWCDPISGHATLYWYRQILGQGPELLVQFQDESVVDDSQLPKDRFSAERLKGVDSTLKIQPAELGDSAMYLCASRPSLDTGELFFGEGSRLTVL.